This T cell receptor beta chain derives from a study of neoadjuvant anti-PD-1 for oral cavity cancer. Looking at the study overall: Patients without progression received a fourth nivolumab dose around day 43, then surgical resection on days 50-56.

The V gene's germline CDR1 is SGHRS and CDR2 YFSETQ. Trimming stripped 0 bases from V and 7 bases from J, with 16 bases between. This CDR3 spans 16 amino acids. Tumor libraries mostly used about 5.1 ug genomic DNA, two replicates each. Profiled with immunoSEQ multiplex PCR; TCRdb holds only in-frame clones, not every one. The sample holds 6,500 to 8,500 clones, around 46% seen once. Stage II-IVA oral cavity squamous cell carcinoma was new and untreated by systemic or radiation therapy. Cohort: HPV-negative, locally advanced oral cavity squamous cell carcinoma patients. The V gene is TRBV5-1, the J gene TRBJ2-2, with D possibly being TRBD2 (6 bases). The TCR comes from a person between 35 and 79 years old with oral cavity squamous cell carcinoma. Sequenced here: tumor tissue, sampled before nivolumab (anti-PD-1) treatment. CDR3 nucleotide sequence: TGCGCCAGCAGCTTGGATCTAGCGAGCCCGAACGGGGAGCTGTTTTTT. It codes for CASSLDLASPNGELFF. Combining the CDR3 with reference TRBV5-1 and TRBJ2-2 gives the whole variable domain KAGVTQTPRYLIKTRGQQVTLSCSPISGHRSVSWYQQTPGQGLQFLFEYFSETQRNKGNFPGRFSGRQFSNSRSEMNVSTLELGDSALYLCASSLDLASPNGELFFGEGSRLTVL.